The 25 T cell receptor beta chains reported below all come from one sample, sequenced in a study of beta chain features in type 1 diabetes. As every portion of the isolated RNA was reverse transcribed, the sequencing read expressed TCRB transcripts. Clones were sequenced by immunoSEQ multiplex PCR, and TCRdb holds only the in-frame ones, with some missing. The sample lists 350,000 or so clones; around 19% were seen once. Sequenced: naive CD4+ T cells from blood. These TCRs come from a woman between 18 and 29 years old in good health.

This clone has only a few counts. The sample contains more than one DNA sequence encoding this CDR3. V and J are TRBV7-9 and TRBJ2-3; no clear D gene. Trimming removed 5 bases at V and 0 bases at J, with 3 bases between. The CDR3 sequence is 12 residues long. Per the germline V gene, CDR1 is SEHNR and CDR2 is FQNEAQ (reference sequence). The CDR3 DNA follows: TGTGCCAGCAGCCTTAGCACAGATACGCAGTATTTT. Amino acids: CASSLSTDTQYF.

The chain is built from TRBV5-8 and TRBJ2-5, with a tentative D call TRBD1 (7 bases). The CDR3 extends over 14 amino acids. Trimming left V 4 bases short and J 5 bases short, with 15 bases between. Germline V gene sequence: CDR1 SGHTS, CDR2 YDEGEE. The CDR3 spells CASSGQTGRETQYF. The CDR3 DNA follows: TGTGCCAGCAGCGGCCAGACAGGGAGGGAGACCCAGTACTTC.

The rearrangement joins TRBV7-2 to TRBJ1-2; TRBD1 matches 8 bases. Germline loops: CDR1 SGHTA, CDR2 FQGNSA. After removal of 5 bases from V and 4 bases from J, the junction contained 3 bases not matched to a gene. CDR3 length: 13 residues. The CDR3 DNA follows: TGTGCCAGCAGCGCCGGGACAGGCTATGGCTACACCTTC. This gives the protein CASSAGTGYGYTF.

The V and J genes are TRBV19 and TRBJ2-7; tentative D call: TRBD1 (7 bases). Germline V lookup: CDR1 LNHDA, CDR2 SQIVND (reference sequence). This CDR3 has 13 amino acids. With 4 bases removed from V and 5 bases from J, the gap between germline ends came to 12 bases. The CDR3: CASSTAGGNEQYF. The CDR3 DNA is TGTGCCAGTAGTACCGCAGGGGGGAACGAGCAGTACTTC.

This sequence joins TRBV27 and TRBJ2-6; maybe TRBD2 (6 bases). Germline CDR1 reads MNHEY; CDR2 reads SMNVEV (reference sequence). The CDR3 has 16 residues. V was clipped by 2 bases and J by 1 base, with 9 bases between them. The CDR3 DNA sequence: TGTGCCAGCAGTTTACTTGGGACTTCTGGGGCCAACGTCCTGACTTTC. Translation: CASSLLGTSGANVLTF.

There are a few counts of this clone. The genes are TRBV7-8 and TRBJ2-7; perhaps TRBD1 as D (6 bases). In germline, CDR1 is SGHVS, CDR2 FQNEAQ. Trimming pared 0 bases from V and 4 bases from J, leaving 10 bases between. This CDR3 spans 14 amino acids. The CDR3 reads CASSLATGQYEQYF. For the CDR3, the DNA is TGTGCCAGCAGCTTAGCAACCGGACAGTACGAGCAGTACTTC.

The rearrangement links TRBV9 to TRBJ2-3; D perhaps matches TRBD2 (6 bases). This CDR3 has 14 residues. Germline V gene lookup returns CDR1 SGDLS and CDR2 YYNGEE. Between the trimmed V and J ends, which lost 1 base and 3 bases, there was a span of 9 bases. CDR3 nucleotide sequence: TGTGCCAGCAGCGTAAGACTAGTTACAGATACGCAGTATTTT. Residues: CASSVRLVTDTQYF. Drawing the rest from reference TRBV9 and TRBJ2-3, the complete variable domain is DSGVTQTPKHLITATGQRVTLRCSPRSGDLSVYWYQQSLDQGLQFLIQYYNGEERAKGNILERFSAQQFPDLHSELNLSSLELGDSALYFCASSVRLVTDTQYFGPGTRLTVL.

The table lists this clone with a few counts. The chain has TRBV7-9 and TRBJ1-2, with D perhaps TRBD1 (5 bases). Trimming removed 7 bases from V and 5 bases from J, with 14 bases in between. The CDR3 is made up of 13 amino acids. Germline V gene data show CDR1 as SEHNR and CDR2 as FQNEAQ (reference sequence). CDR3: CASTPGADYGYTF. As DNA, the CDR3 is TGTGCCAGCACCCCTGGGGCGGATTATGGCTACACCTTC.

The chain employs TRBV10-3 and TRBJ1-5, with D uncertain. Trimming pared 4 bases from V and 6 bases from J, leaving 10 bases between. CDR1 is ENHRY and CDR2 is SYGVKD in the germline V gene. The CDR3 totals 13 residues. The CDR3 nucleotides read TGTGCCATCAGTGTTGGTGTGCGTCAGCCCCAGCATTTT. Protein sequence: CAISVGVRQPQHF.

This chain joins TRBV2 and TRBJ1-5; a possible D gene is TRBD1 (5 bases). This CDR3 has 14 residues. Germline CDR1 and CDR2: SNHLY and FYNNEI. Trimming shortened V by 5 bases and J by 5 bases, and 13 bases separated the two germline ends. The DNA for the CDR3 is TGTGCCAGCAGTTTGCAGGGTTTTGATCAGCCCCAGCATTTT. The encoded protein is CASSLQGFDQPQHF.

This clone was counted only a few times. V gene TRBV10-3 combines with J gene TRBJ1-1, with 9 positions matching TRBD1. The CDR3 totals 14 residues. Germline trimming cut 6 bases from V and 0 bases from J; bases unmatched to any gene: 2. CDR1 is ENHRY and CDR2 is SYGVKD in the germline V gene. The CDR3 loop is CAIRRQGVNTEAFF. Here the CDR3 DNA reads TGTGCCATCAGAAGACAGGGGGTGAACACTGAAGCTTTCTTT.

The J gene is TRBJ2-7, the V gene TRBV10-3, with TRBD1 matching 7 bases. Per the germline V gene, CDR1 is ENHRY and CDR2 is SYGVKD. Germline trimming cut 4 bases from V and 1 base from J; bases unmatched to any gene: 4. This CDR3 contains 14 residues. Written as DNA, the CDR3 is TGTGCCATCAGTGTCGAGGGACAGTCCTACGAGCAGTACTTC. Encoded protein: CAISVEGQSYEQYF.

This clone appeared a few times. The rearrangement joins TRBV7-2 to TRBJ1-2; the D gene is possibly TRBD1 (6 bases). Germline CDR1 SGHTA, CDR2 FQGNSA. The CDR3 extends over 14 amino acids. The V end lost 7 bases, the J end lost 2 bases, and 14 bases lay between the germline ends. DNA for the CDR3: TGTGCCAGCACCCCGGGGGGCGGCAACTATGGCTACACCTTC. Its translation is CASTPGGGNYGYTF. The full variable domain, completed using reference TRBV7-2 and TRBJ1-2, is GAGVSQSPSNKVTEKGKDVELRCDPISGHTALYWYRQSLGQGLEFLIYFQGNSAPDKSGLPSDRFSAERTGGSVSTLTIQRTQQEDSAVYLCASTPGGGNYGYTFGSGTRLTVV.

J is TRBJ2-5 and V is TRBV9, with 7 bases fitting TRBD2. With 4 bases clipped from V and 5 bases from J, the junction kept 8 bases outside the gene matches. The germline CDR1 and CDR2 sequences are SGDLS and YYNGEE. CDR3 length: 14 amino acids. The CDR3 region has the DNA TGTGCCAGCAGCACCGGACCGGGGGGTGAGACCCAGTACTTC. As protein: CASSTGPGGETQYF.

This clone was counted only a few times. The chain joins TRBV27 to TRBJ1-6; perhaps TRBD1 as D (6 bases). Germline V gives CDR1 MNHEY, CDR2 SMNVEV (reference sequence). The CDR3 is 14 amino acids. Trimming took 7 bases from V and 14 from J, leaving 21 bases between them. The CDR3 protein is CASNLSGTRGSLHF. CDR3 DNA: TGTGCCAGCAACCTCTCCGGGACAAGGGGCTCCCTCCACTTT.

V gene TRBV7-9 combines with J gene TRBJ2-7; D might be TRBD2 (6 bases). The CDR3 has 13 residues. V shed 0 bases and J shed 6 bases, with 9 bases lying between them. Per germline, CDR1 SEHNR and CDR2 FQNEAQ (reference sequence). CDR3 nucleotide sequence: TGTGCCAGCAGCTTAGCGCGGGGTGGCGAGCAGTACTTC. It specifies CASSLARGGEQYF.

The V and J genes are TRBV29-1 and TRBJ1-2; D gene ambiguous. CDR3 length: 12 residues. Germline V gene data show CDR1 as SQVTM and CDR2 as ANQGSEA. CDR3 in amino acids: CRDQGGGYGYTF. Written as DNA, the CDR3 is TGCAGGGACCAAGGAGGCGGCTATGGCTACACCTTC.

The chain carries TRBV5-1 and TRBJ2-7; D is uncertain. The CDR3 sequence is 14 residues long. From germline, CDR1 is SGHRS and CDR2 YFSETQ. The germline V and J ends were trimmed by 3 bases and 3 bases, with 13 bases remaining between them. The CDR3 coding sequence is TGCGCCAGCAGCTCAGGCTCAGGAAACTACGAGCAGTACTTC. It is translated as CASSSGSGNYEQYF.

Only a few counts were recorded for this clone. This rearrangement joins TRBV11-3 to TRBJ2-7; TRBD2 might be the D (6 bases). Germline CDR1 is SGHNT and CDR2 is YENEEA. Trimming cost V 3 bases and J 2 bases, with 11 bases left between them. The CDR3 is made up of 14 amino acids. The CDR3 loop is CASSFGGAAYEQYF. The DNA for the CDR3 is TGTGCCAGCAGCTTTGGAGGGGCGGCCTACGAGCAGTACTTC.

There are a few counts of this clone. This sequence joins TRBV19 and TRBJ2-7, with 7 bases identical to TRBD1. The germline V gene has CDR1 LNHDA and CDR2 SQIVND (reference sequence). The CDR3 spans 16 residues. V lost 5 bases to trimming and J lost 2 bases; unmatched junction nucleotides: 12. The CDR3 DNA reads TGTGCCAGTAGTCCCCAACAGGGACAGACTACCTACGAGCAGTACTTC. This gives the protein CASSPQQGQTTYEQYF. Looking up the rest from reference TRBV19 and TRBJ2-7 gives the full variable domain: DGGITQSPKYLFRKEGQNVTLSCEQNLNHDAMYWYRQDPGQGLRLIYYSQIVNDFQKGDIAEGYSVSREKKESFPLTVTSAQKNPTAFYLCASSPQQGQTTYEQYFGPGTRLTVT.

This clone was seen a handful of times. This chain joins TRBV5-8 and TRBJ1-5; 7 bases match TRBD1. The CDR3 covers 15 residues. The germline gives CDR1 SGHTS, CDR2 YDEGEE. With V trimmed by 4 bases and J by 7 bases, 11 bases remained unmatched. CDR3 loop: CASSLATGFYQPQHF. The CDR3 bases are TGTGCCAGCAGCCTTGCGACAGGGTTCTACCAGCCCCAGCATTTT.

This CDR3 is CASSPRTGGREAFF. DNA of the CDR3: TGTGCCAGCAGCCCCAGGACAGGCGGGCGTGAAGCTTTCTTT. J is TRBJ1-1 and V is TRBV5-4, with 7 positions matching TRBD1. The germline V gene encodes CDR1 SGHNT and CDR2 YYREEE (reference sequence). Trimming cost V 4 bases and J 7 bases; bases outside gene matches: 10. This CDR3 comprises 14 residues.

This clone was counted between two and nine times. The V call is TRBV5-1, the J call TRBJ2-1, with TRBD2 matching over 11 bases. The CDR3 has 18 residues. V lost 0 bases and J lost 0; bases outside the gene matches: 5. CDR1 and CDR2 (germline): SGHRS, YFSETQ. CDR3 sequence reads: CASSLGLAGGLSYNEQFF. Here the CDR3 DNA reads TGCGCCAGCAGCTTGGGCCTAGCGGGGGGTCTCTCCTACAATGAGCAGTTCTTC.

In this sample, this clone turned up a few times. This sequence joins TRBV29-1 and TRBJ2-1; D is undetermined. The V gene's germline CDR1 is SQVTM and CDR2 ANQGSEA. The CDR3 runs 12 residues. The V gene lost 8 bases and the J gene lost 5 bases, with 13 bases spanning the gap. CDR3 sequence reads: CSTRAYNNEQFF. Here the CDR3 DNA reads TGCAGCACCCGAGCCTATAACAATGAGCAGTTCTTC.

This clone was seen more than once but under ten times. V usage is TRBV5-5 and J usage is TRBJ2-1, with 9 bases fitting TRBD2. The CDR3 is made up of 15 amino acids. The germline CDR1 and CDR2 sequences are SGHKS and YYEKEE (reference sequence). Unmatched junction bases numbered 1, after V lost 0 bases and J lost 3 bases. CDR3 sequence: CASSLDSGGYNEQFF. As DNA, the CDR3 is TGTGCCAGCAGCTTGGATAGCGGGGGCTACAATGAGCAGTTCTTC.